Listed below are T cell receptor beta chains from one sample, sequenced in a study of T cell clones after liver transplantation. Method: immunoSEQ multiplex PCR; TCRdb's copy keeps in-frame clones and lacks some. The table lists over 55,000 clones, approximately 63% of them singletons. The specimen was CD4+ T cells from blood, collected at the approximately 16-month timepoint. All receptors come from a human patient who received a liver transplant. Some T cells may have come from the graft donor. Both conserved end residues are part of each CDR3. D genes are given only for firm matches. A row's size may be missing; if present it is once, few, many or a size class.

d_gene | abundance | j_gene | v_gene | CDR3aa | CDR3nt
TRBD1 | . | TRBJ1-3 | TRBV7-9 | CASSPRQGTPSGNTIYF | TGTGCCAGCAGCCCCCGACAGGGGACCCCCTCTGGAAACACCATATATTTT
. | . | TRBJ2-5 | TRBV7-8 | CASSSIRAGQETQYF | TGTGCCAGCAGCTCGATCCGGGCCGGCCAAGAGACCCAGTACTTC
. | . | TRBJ2-7 | TRBV19 | CASSNQGGYEQYF | TGTGCCAGTAGTAACCAGGGGGGATACGAGCAGTACTTC
. | . | TRBJ1-2 | TRBV18 | CASSPPAGPYGYTF | TGTGCCAGCTCACCACCGGCAGGGCCCTATGGCTACACCTTC
. | . | TRBJ2-5 | TRBV29-1 | CSVKTGEETQYF | TGCAGCGTAAAAACAGGTGAAGAGACCCAGTACTTC
. | . | TRBJ1-6 | TRBV2 | CASSNRDSPLHF | TGTGCCAGCAGTAACAGGGATTCACCCCTCCACTTT
TRBD1 | once | TRBJ2-3 | TRBV7-2 | CASSLGWQGGTDTQYF | TGTGCCAGCAGCTTAGGTTGGCAGGGGGGCACAGATACGCAGTATTTT
TRBD1 | . | TRBJ2-7 | TRBV18 | CASSPNRGKAGEQYF | TGTGCCAGCTCACCTAACAGGGGAAAGGCGGGCGAGCAGTACTTC
. | many | TRBJ2-1 | TRBV7-6 | CASSFRDEQFF | TGTGCCAGCAGCTTCCGCGATGAGCAGTTCTTC
TRBD2 | . | TRBJ2-1 | TRBV6-6 | CASSDSGGAYNEQFF | TGTGCCAGCAGTGACAGCGGGGGGGCCTACAATGAGCAGTTCTTC
TRBD1 | few | TRBJ1-3 | TRBV11-3 | CASSKAGTGIAIYF | TGTGCCAGCAGCAAGGCCGGGACAGGAATCGCCATATATTTT
. | . | TRBJ1-5 | TRBV19 | CASSGEGGSWQPQHF | TGTGCCAGTAGTGGGGAGGGGGGATCCTGGCAGCCCCAGCATTTT
. | few | TRBJ2-2 | TRBV30 | CAWSVRWVRDTGELFF | TGTGCCTGGAGTGTACGTTGGGTCAGGGACACCGGGGAGCTGTTTTTT
. | . | TRBJ2-1 | TRBV7-9 | CASRRDSGGRDDEQFF | TGTGCCAGCAGACGAGACTCGGGGGGCCGTGACGATGAGCAGTTCTTC
. | . | TRBJ1-1 | TRBV30 | CAWSAGPRGAFF | TGTGCCTGGAGTGCCGGGCCTAGGGGTGCTTTCTTT
. | few | TRBJ2-5 | TRBV4-3 | CASSQDADSQETQYF | TGCGCCAGCAGCCAAGATGCGGACAGCCAAGAGACCCAGTACTTC
TRBD2 | . | TRBJ2-1 | TRBV5-1 | CASSLMASGMIEQFF | TGCGCCAGCAGCTTGATGGCTAGCGGGATGATTGAGCAGTTCTTC
. | . | TRBJ2-5 | TRBV7-6 | CASSRVSGQETQYF | TGTGCCAGCAGCAGAGTTAGCGGACAAGAGACCCAGTACTTC
TRBD1 | . | TRBJ2-7 | TRBV19 | CASSIETHRGGSYEQYF | TGTGCCAGTAGTATAGAGACTCACAGGGGTGGGTCCTACGAGCAGTACTTC
TRBD2 | . | TRBJ2-3 | TRBV7-2 | CASIKGSGGASDTQYF | TGTGCCAGCATTAAAGGGAGCGGGGGGGCCTCCGATACGCAGTATTTT
TRBD1 | few | TRBJ2-2 | TRBV6-1 | CASSGRDRITGELFF | TGTGCCAGCAGTGGCCGGGACAGAATCACCGGGGAGCTGTTTTTT
TRBD2 | few | TRBJ2-3 | TRBV5-1 | CASSLALAGGYGDTQYF | TGCGCCAGCAGCTTGGCTCTAGCGGGAGGATACGGGGATACGCAGTATTTT
TRBD2 | . | TRBJ2-5 | TRBV5-1 | CASSLGGTSGGPTSQETQYF | TGCGCCAGCAGCTTGGGTGGAACTAGCGGGGGGCCCACCTCCCAAGAGACCCAGTACTTC
TRBD2 | once | TRBJ2-3 | TRBV5-1 | CASSLATSGFTNTQYF | TGCGCCAGCAGCTTGGCGACTAGCGGGTTTACGAATACGCAGTATTTT
TRBD2 | . | TRBJ2-1 | TRBV7-6 | CASSLGLADYNEQFF | TGTGCCAGCAGCCTCGGACTAGCGGACTACAATGAGCAGTTCTTC
TRBD2 | . | TRBJ2-2 | TRBV29-1 | CSVVPSGTGELFF | TGCAGCGTTGTGCCTAGCGGCACCGGGGAGCTGTTTTTT
. | . | TRBJ2-1 | TRBV5-8 | CASSLVQGLNEQFF | TGTGCCAGCAGCTTGGTTCAGGGCCTCAATGAGCAGTTCTTC
TRBD1 | . | TRBJ2-2 | TRBV7-9 | CASSLTGGRWNTGELFF | TGTGCCAGCAGCTTGACAGGGGGAAGATGGAACACCGGGGAGCTGTTTTTT
. | . | TRBJ1-4 | TRBV18 | CASSPRQAEEKLFF | TGTGCCAGCTCACCGCGACAGGCTGAGGAAAAACTGTTTTTT
. | . | TRBJ2-5 | TRBV6-6 | CASNQAGETQYF | TGTGCCAGCAATCAAGCGGGAGAGACCCAGTACTTC
. | . | TRBJ2-5 | TRBV7-9 | CASSLKALGETQYF | TGTGCCAGCAGCTTAAAGGCGTTGGGAGAGACCCAGTACTTC
. | . | TRBJ2-6 | TRBV18 | CASSPSTVGANVLTF | TGTGCCAGCTCACCATCGACAGTGGGGGCCAACGTCCTGACTTTC